This TCR beta chain is drawn from a study of regulatory T cells in long-lasting Graves disease. Study observations and caveats: The TCR repertoire of persistent Graves' patients was less diverse than that of newly diagnosed ones.

V lost 5 bases and J lost 3, with 13 bases in between. The CDR3 runs 14 residues. This clonotype was seen at least ten times. Its antigen is as yet unknown. HTBI primers from iRepertoire and Arm-PCR of CDR3 regions yielded the TCR beta libraries. Original data processing: Sample data revealed about 60 TRBV and roughly 13 TRBJ segments. In TCRdb, the multiplex PCR reads were re-called with MiXCR into one record per CDR3 protein. It is TCRdb's table, rather than the study itself, that gives the V and J calls and clone size. The sample shows about 540,000 distinct CDR3 sequences, approximately 12% of them seen only once. Time point reported: newly diagnosed GD, antithyroid drugs for less than 3 months. PBMC-extracted RNA yielded the TCR library. A blood draw put 8.5 to 10 milliliters of peripheral blood into EDTA tubes. The sample was also reused in another study, on T cells in Graves' hyperthyroidism and ophthalmopathy.

This clonotype was obtained from a man aged 25-40 years with Graves disease. This chain connects TRBV12-3 or TRBV12-4 to TRBJ1-1; unclear D gene. The sample here was peripheral blood mononuclear cells (PBMCs), taken at new diagnosis, from a patient treated with antithyroid drugs. CDR3 DNA sequence: TGTGCCAGCAGTGCCGCGGGTCGTCACACTGAAGCTTTCTTT. Translating gives CASSAAGRHTEAFF.